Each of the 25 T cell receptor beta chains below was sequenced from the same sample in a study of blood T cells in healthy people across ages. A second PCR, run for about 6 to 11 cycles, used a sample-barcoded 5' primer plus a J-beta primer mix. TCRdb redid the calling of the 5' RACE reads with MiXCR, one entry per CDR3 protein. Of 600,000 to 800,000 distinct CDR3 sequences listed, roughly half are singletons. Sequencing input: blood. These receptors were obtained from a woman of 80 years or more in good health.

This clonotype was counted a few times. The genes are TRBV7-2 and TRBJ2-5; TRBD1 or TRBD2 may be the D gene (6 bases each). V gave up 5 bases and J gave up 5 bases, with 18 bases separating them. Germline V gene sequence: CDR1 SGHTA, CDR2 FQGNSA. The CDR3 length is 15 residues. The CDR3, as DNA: TGTGCCAGCAGCCAACGCCCACGGGGGCCGGAGACCCAGTACTTC. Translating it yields CASSQRPRGPETQYF. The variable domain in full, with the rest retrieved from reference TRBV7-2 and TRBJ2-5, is GAGVSQSPSNKVTEKGKDVELRCDPISGHTALYWYRQSLGQGLEFLIYFQGNSAPDKSGLPSDRFSAERTGGSVSTLTIQRTQQEDSAVYLCASSQRPRGPETQYFGPGTRLLVL.

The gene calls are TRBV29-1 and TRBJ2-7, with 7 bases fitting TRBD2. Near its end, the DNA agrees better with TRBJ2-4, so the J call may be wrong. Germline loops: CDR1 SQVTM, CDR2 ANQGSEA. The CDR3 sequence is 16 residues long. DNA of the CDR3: TGCAGCGTTGAAGATCGGGGGGAGAAAGTCAAAAACATTCAGTACTTC. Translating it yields CSVEDRGEKVKNIQYF.

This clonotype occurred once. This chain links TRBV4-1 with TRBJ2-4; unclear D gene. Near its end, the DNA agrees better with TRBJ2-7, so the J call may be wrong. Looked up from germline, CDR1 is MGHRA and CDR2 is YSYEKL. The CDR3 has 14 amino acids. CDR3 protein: CASSQSSGVSEQYF. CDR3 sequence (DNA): TGCGCCAGCAGCCAATCATCCGGCGTGTCCGAGCAGTACTTC.

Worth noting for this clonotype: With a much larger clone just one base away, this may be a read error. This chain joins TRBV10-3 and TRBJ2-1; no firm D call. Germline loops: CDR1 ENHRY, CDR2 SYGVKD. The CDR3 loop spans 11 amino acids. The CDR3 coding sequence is TGTACCATCAGCGAAAACAATGAGCAGTTCTTC. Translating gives CTISENNEQFF.

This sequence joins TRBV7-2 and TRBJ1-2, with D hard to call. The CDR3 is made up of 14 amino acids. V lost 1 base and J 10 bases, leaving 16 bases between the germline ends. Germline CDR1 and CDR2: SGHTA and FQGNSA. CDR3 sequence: CASSLDSSSLSYTF. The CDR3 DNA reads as TGTGCCAGCAGCTTAGATTCATCCTCGTTGTCCTACACCTTC.

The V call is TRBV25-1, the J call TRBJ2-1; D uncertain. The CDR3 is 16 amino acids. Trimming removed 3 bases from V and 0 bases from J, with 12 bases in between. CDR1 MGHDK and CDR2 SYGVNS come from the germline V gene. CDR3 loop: CASSDPGRNSYNEQFF. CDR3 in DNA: TGTGCCAGCAGTGACCCCGGACGTAACTCCTACAATGAGCAGTTCTTC.

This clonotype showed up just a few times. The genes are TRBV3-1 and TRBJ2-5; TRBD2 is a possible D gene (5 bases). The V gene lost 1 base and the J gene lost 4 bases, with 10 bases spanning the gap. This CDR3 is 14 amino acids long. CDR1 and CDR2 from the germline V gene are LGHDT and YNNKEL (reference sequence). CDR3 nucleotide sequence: TGTGCCAGCAGCCAAGGAGATCGGGGAGAGACCCAGTACTTC. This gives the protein CASSQGDRGETQYF.

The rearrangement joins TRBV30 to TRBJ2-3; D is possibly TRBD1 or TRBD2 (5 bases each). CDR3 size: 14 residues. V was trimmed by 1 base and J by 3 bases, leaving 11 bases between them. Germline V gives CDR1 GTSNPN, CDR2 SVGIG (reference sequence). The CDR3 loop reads CAWSAGGTTDTQYF. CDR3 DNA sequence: TGTGCCTGGAGTGCCGGTGGGACGACAGATACGCAGTATTTT.

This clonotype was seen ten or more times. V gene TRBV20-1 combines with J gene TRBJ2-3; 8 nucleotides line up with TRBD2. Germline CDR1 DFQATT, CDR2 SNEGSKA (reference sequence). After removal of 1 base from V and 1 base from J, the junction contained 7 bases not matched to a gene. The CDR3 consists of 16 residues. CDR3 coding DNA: TGCAGTGCTAGAGGGGGGCGGGAGGCCCGCACAGATACGCAGTATTTT. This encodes CSARGGREARTDTQYF.

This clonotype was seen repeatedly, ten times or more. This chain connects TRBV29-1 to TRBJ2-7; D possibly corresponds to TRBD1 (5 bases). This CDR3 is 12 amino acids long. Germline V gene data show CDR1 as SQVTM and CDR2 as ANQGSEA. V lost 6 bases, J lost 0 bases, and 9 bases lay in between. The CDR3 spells CSVLTASYEQYF. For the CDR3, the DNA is TGCAGCGTGCTGACAGCCTCCTACGAGCAGTACTTC.

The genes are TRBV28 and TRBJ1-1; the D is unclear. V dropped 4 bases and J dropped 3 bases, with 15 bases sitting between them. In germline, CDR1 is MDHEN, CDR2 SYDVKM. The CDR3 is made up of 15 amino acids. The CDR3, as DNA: TGTGCCAGCAGTTCCCCGGGATTCGGGGACACTGAAGCTTTCTTT. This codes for CASSSPGFGDTEAFF.

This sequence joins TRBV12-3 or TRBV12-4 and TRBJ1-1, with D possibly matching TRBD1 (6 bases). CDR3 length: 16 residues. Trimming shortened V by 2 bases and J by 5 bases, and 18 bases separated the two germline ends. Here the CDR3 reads CASSLWVGGLTTEAFF. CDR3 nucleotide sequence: TGTGCCAGCAGTTTATGGGTCGGGGGGCTAACAACTGAAGCTTTCTTT.

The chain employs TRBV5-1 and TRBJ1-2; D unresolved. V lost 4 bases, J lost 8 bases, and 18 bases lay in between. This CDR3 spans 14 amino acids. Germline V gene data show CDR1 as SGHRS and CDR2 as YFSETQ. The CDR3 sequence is CASSDRTAASGYTF. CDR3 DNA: TGCGCCAGCAGCGATCGAACAGCCGCTAGCGGCTACACCTTC.

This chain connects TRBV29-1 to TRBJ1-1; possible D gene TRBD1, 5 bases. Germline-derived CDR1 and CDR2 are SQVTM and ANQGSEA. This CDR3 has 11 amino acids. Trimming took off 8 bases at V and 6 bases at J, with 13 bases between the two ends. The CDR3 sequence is CSSAGDAEAFF. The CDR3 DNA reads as TGCAGCTCTGCGGGGGACGCTGAAGCTTTCTTT.

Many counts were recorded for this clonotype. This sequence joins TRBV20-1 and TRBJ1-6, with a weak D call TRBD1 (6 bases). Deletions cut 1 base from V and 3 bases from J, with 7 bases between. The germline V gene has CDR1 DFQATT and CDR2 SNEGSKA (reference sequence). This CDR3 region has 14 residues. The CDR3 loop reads CSARADSYNSPLHF. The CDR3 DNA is TGCAGTGCTAGAGCGGACAGCTATAATTCACCCCTCCACTTT.

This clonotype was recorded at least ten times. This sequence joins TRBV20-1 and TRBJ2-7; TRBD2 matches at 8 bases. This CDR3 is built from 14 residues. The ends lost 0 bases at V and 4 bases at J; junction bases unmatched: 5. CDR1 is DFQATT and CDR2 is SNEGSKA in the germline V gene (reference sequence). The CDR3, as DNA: TGCAGTGCTAGAGATCCCCTAGCGGGTTACGAGCAGTACTTC. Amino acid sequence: CSARDPLAGYEQYF.

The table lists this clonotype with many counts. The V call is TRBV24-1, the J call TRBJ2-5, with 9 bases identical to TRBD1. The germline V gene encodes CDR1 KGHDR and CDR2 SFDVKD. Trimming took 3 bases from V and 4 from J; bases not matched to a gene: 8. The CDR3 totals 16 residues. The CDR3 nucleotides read TGTGCCACCAGTGATCCAGGGACAGGGAACGCAGAGACCCAGTACTTC. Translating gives CATSDPGTGNAETQYF.

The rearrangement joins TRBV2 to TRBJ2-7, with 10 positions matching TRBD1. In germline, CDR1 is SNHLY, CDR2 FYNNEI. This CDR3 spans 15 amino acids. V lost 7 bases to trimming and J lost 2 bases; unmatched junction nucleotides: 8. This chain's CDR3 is CASNTLTGGPYEQYF. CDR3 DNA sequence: TGTGCCAGCAATACTCTGACAGGGGGCCCCTACGAGCAGTACTTC.

CDR3 protein: CSAQESADRANTGELFF. CDR3 sequence (DNA): TGCAGCGCTCAGGAATCGGCGGACAGGGCGAACACCGGGGAGCTGTTTTTT. The chain employs TRBV29-1 and TRBJ2-2; 8 bases align to TRBD1. Germline CDR1 is SQVTM and CDR2 is ANQGSEA. With 7 bases clipped from V and 0 bases from J, the junction kept 13 bases outside the gene matches. This CDR3 comprises 17 residues.

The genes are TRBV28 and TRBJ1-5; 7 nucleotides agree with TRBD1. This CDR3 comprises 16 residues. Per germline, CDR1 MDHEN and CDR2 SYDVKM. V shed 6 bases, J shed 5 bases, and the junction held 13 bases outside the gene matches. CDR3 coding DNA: TGTGCCAGCAGCCCTCCGAGACAGGGACCTTATCAGCCCCAGCATTTT. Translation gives CASSPPRQGPYQPQHF. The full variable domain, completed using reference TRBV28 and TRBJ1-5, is DVKVTQSSRYLVKRTGEKVFLECVQDMDHENMFWYRQDPGLGLRLIYFSYDVKMKEKGDIPEGYSVSREKKERFSLILESASTNQTSMYLCASSPPRQGPYQPQHFGDGTRLSIL.

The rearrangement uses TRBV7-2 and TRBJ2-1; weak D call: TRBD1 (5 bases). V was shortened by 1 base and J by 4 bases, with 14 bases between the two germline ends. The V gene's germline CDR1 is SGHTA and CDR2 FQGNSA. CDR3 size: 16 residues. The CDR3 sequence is CASSLGGTGIYNEQFF. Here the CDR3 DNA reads TGTGCCAGCAGCTTAGGGGGCACAGGAATTTACAATGAGCAGTTCTTC. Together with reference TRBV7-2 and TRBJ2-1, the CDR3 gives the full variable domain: GAGVSQSPSNKVTEKGKDVELRCDPISGHTALYWYRQSLGQGLEFLIYFQGNSAPDKSGLPSDRFSAERTGGSVSTLTIQRTQQEDSAVYLCASSLGGTGIYNEQFFGPGTRLTVL.

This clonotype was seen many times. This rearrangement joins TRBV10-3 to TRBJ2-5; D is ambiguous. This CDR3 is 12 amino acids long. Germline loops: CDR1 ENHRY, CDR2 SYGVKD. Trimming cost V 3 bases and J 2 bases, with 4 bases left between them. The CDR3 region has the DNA TGTGCCATCAGTGAAATGCAAGAGACCCAGTACTTC. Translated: CAISEMQETQYF.

The CDR3 DNA reads as TGCGCCAGCAGCTTCCAGCGGGGGGAAGAGACCCAGTACTTC. Translation gives CASSFQRGEETQYF. V and J are TRBV5-1 and TRBJ2-5; TRBD2 matches 9 bases. The V segment lost 2 bases and the J segment 3 bases; nucleotides outside the gene matches: 2. This CDR3 is built from 14 residues. CDR1 and CDR2 (germline): SGHRS, YFSETQ.

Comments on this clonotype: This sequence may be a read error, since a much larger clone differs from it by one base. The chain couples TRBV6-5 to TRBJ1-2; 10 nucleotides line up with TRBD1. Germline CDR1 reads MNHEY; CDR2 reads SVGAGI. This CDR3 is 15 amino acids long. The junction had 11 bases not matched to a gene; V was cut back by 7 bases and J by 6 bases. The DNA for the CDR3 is TGTGCCAGCACCGATCCGGGACAGGGGACCCATGGCTACACCTTC. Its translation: CASTDPGQGTHGYTF.

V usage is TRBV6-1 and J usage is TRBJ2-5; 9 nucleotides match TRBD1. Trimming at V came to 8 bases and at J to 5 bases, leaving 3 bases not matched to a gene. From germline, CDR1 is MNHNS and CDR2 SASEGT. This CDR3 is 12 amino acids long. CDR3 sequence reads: CASEGQGETQYF. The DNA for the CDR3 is TGTGCCAGCGAAGGACAGGGGGAGACCCAGTACTTC.